The rows below give T cell receptor beta chains drawn from one sample of a study of T cell responses to AZD1222 COVID-19 vaccine. Here immunoSEQ multiplex PCR was the method, and the copy in TCRdb shows in-frame clones only, minus some. Counted here are around 160,000 clones, 90% to 95% occurring once; the ten biggest clones make up 2.8%. The material sequenced was peripheral blood, taken on day 0 of MenACWY control vaccination. The receptors were sampled from an adult in good health. Both conserved end residues are part of each CDR3. A D gene is named only where the DNA matches it firmly. Rows give clone size only sometimes, using once, few, many, or a class for an expanded clone.

d_gene: TRBD1; j_gene: TRBJ1-2; v_gene: TRBV19; abundance: NA; CDR3aa: CASSNAGTAYGYTF; CDR3nt: TGTGCCAGTAGTAACGCCGGGACAGCCTATGGCTACACCTTC
d_gene: NA; j_gene: TRBJ2-2; v_gene: TRBV18; abundance: NA; CDR3aa: CASSPNTGELFF; CDR3nt: TGTGCCAGCTCACCAAACACCGGGGAGCTGTTTTTT
d_gene: NA; j_gene: TRBJ1-2; v_gene: TRBV19; abundance: NA; CDR3aa: CASNTHQEGGYGYTF; CDR3nt: TGTGCCAGTAACACCCACCAGGAGGGCGGGTATGGCTACACCTTC
d_gene: TRBD1; j_gene: TRBJ1-2; v_gene: TRBV11-2; abundance: NA; CDR3aa: CASSSNRGRENYGYTF; CDR3nt: TGTGCCAGCAGCTCAAACAGGGGGCGAGAAAACTATGGCTACACCTTC
d_gene: NA; j_gene: TRBJ1-1; v_gene: TRBV6-5; abundance: NA; CDR3aa: CASSYSEGLNTEAFF; CDR3nt: TGTGCCAGCAGTTACTCTGAGGGGTTGAACACTGAAGCTTTCTTT
d_gene: NA; j_gene: TRBJ2-4; v_gene: TRBV6-1; abundance: NA; CDR3aa: CASSDWSTLLAKNIQYF; CDR3nt: TGTGCCAGCAGTGATTGGAGTACCTTGCTAGCCAAAAACATTCAGTACTTC
d_gene: NA; j_gene: TRBJ2-4; v_gene: TRBV21-1; abundance: NA; CDR3aa: CASSRGLAGKVSVKNIQYF; CDR3nt: TGTGCCAGCAGCAGAGGACTAGCGGGAAAAGTTTCGGTCAAAAACATTCAGTACTTC
d_gene: TRBD1; j_gene: TRBJ1-1; v_gene: TRBV10-3; abundance: NA; CDR3aa: CASGTGGAAFF; CDR3nt: TGTGCTTCCGGGACAGGGGGAGCAGCTTTCTTT
d_gene: NA; j_gene: TRBJ1-4; v_gene: TRBV5-8; abundance: NA; CDR3aa: CASSYRVGTNEKLFF; CDR3nt: TGTGCCAGCAGTTACAGGGTTGGGACTAATGAAAAACTGTTTTTT
d_gene: NA; j_gene: TRBJ2-2; v_gene: TRBV27; abundance: NA; CDR3aa: CATGVGRGTGELFF; CDR3nt: TGTGCCACAGGTGTGGGCCGGGGGACCGGGGAGCTGTTTTTT
d_gene: NA; j_gene: TRBJ1-1; v_gene: TRBV5-6; abundance: NA; CDR3aa: CASSFWPNLNTEAFF; CDR3nt: TGTGCCAGCAGCTTCTGGCCCAACTTGAACACTGAAGCTTTCTTT
d_gene: TRBD1; j_gene: TRBJ2-7; v_gene: TRBV25-1; abundance: NA; CDR3aa: CASSEFHPGTGVREQYF; CDR3nt: TGTGCCAGCAGTGAGTTCCACCCCGGGACAGGGGTAAGGGAGCAGTACTTC
d_gene: NA; j_gene: TRBJ1-2; v_gene: TRBV7-9; abundance: once; CDR3aa: CASSLEGVNGYTF; CDR3nt: TGTGCCAGCAGCTTGGAGGGGGTCAATGGCTACACCTTC
d_gene: NA; j_gene: TRBJ1-2; v_gene: TRBV7-8; abundance: NA; CDR3aa: CASSVQGTAGGYTF; CDR3nt: TGTGCCAGCAGCGTACAGGGCACAGCGGGTGGCTACACCTTC
d_gene: TRBD2; j_gene: TRBJ2-7; v_gene: TRBV9; abundance: once; CDR3aa: CASSVASGSYEQYF; CDR3nt: TGTGCCAGCAGCGTAGCTAGCGGGAGTTACGAGCAGTACTTC
d_gene: NA; j_gene: TRBJ2-7; v_gene: TRBV3-1/TRBV3-2; abundance: NA; CDR3aa: CASSQVNNEQYF; CDR3nt: TGTGCCAGCAGCCAAGTTAATAACGAGCAGTACTTC
d_gene: NA; j_gene: TRBJ1-5; v_gene: TRBV2; abundance: NA; CDR3aa: CASREINQPQHF; CDR3nt: TGTGCCAGCAGGGAAATCAATCAGCCCCAGCATTTT
d_gene: TRBD2; j_gene: TRBJ2-3; v_gene: TRBV27; abundance: NA; CDR3aa: CASSRRTAGETDTQYF; CDR3nt: TGTGCCAGCAGTCGACGAACAGCGGGAGAAACAGATACGCAGTATTTT
d_gene: NA; j_gene: TRBJ1-1; v_gene: TRBV28; abundance: NA; CDR3aa: CASSLSGGNTEAFF; CDR3nt: TGTGCCAGCAGTTTATCCGGCGGGAACACTGAAGCTTTCTTT
d_gene: TRBD1; j_gene: TRBJ1-2; v_gene: TRBV6-5; abundance: NA; CDR3aa: CASSRDRINYGYTF; CDR3nt: TGTGCCAGCAGTCGGGACAGAATCAACTATGGCTACACCTTC
d_gene: TRBD2; j_gene: TRBJ2-7; v_gene: TRBV7-9; abundance: NA; CDR3aa: CASSSRGLAGYEQYF; CDR3nt: TGTGCCAGCAGCAGTCGCGGACTAGCGGGCTACGAGCAGTACTTC
d_gene: NA; j_gene: TRBJ1-2; v_gene: TRBV6-6; abundance: NA; CDR3aa: CASSPGLSYGYTF; CDR3nt: TGTGCCAGCAGCCCGGGACTGAGCTATGGCTACACCTTC
d_gene: NA; j_gene: TRBJ1-6; v_gene: TRBV30; abundance: NA; CDR3aa: CAWSPGVRSPLHF; CDR3nt: TGTGCCTGGAGTCCTGGGGTTCGTTCACCCCTCCACTTT
d_gene: TRBD1; j_gene: TRBJ1-1; v_gene: TRBV19; abundance: NA; CDR3aa: CASSYRGAEAFF; CDR3nt: TGTGCCAGTTCCTACAGGGGCGCTGAAGCTTTCTTT
d_gene: NA; j_gene: TRBJ1-1; v_gene: TRBV10-3; abundance: NA; CDR3aa: CAIRVTTVGGTEAFF; CDR3nt: TGTGCCATCAGAGTGACGACAGTCGGCGGGACTGAAGCTTTCTTT
d_gene: NA; j_gene: TRBJ1-4; v_gene: TRBV18; abundance: NA; CDR3aa: CASSPVVAQGGEKLFF; CDR3nt: TGTGCCAGCTCACCAGTGGTCGCGCAGGGCGGTGAAAAACTGTTTTTT
d_gene: NA; j_gene: TRBJ1-1; v_gene: TRBV9; abundance: NA; CDR3aa: CASSVEGVNTEAFF; CDR3nt: TGTGCCAGCAGCGTAGAAGGGGTGAACACTGAAGCTTTCTTT
d_gene: NA; j_gene: TRBJ2-1; v_gene: TRBV20-1; abundance: NA; CDR3aa: CSASPPNEQFF; CDR3nt: TGCAGTGCTAGTCCCCCCAATGAGCAGTTCTTC
d_gene: TRBD2; j_gene: TRBJ2-5; v_gene: TRBV3-1/TRBV3-2; abundance: NA; CDR3aa: CASSQLGLAGQETQYF; CDR3nt: TGTGCCAGCAGCCAACTGGGACTAGCGGGTCAAGAGACCCAGTACTTC
d_gene: NA; j_gene: TRBJ1-5; v_gene: TRBV9; abundance: NA; CDR3aa: CASSVGGTNQPQHF; CDR3nt: TGTGCCAGCAGCGTAGGGGGGACGAATCAGCCCCAGCATTTT
d_gene: TRBD1; j_gene: TRBJ1-1; v_gene: TRBV3-1/TRBV3-2; abundance: NA; CDR3aa: CASSLGTGPSNTEAFF; CDR3nt: TGTGCCAGCAGCCTTGGGACAGGGCCTTCAAACACTGAAGCTTTCTTT
d_gene: TRBD2; j_gene: TRBJ2-1; v_gene: TRBV27; abundance: NA; CDR3aa: CASSPMRTSGVSSYNEQFF; CDR3nt: TGTGCCAGCAGTCCAATGAGGACTAGCGGGGTGAGCTCCTACAATGAGCAGTTCTTC
d_gene: TRBD1; j_gene: TRBJ2-3; v_gene: TRBV7-8; abundance: NA; CDR3aa: CASSYPGQKKTQYF; CDR3nt: TGTGCCAGCAGTTACCCGGGACAGAAAAAAACGCAGTATTTT
d_gene: TRBD2; j_gene: TRBJ2-2; v_gene: TRBV7-3; abundance: NA; CDR3aa: CASSLTSAGVKTGELFF; CDR3nt: TGTGCCAGCAGCTTAACGTCAGCGGGAGTTAAGACCGGGGAGCTGTTTTTT
d_gene: TRBD1; j_gene: TRBJ2-2; v_gene: TRBV5-6; abundance: NA; CDR3aa: CASGTVGGTGELFF; CDR3nt: TGTGCCAGCGGGACAGTCGGTGGTACCGGGGAGCTGTTTTTT